This TCR beta chain derives from a study of T cell responses to AZD1222 COVID-19 vaccine. As regards this clone: Its antigen is as yet unknown.

Whole-study findings and limits: At study baseline, merely several AZD1222 recipients were seropositive.

Repertoires were generated with immunoSEQ multiplex PCR, while TCRdb's copy carries only in-frame clones and drops some. The top ten clones hold roughly 10% of a sample with approximately 200,000 clones, almost 95% of them seen once. The sample in question was peripheral blood, obtained on day 0 of AZD1222 vaccination. The TCR originated in an adult in good health.

The CDR3, as DNA: TGTGCCAGCAGTTACACCCGCAAGTCAGGGACAAAGGACTCGGCCTACAATGAGCAGTTCTTC. As protein: CASSYTRKSGTKDSAYNEQFF. The chain links TRBV6-2 or TRBV6-3 to TRBJ2-1, with D possibly being TRBD1 (6 bases). The CDR3 is made up of 21 amino acids. The V end lost 2 bases, the J end lost 2 bases, and 28 bases lay between the germline ends. Germline CDR1 and CDR2: MNHEY and SVGEGT.